These 32 T cell receptor beta chains came from one sample sequenced in a study of blood T cells in healthy people across ages. Next came a second PCR, run for roughly 6 to 11 cycles, which used a sample-barcoded 5' primer along with a J-beta primer mix. Via MiXCR, TCRdb re-called the 5' RACE reads, giving one row per CDR3 protein. Counted here are around 1.5 million distinct CDR3 sequences, around 55% occurring once; the ten biggest clones make up about 6.7%. Material: blood. The source is a man younger than 35 in good health.

The chain uses TRBV7-2 and TRBJ2-7; 10 bases are shared with TRBD2. The CDR3 is 16 residues long. CDR1 SGHTA and CDR2 FQGNSA come from the germline V gene. J lost 3 bases, V lost 3 bases, and 8 bases had no gene match. The CDR3 bases are TGTGCCAGCAGCTTGAGCGGGGGGGCCTCCGGCTACGAGCAGTACTTC. Translating it yields CASSLSGGASGYEQYF.

The V and J genes are TRBV7-2 and TRBJ2-6; no clear D. The CDR3 is 15 residues long. CDR1 and CDR2 (germline): SGHTA, FQGNSA. V lost 3 bases and J lost 2, with 8 bases in between. CDR3 coding DNA: TGTGCCAGCAGCTTGAGTTCGGCTGGGGCCAACGTCCTGACTTTC. The encoded protein is CASSLSSAGANVLTF. Full variable domain (rest looked up from reference TRBV7-2 and TRBJ2-6): GAGVSQSPSNKVTEKGKDVELRCDPISGHTALYWYRQSLGQGLEFLIYFQGNSAPDKSGLPSDRFSAERTGGSVSTLTIQRTQQEDSAVYLCASSLSSAGANVLTFGAGSRLTVL.

The rearrangement uses TRBV6-5 and TRBJ1-4, with D perhaps TRBD1 (6 bases). The CDR3 covers 14 residues. Between the trimmed V and J ends, which lost 6 bases and 8 bases, there was a span of 16 bases. Germline V gives CDR1 MNHEY, CDR2 SVGAGI. The CDR3 DNA reads as TGTGCCAGCAGCAATATACAGGGAGGGGAAAAACTGTTTTTT. It is translated as CASSNIQGGEKLFF.

This clonotype was observed a few times. The rearrangement joins TRBV24-1 to TRBJ2-1, with 7 bases lining up with TRBD2. V gave up 4 bases and J gave up 8 bases; unmatched junction bases: 4. Germline V gene sequence: CDR1 KGHDR, CDR2 SFDVKD. The CDR3 extends over 13 amino acids. CDR3: CATSDRTSHEQFF. The DNA for the CDR3 is TGTGCCACCAGTGACAGGACTAGTCATGAGCAGTTCTTC.

This rearrangement joins TRBV12-5 to TRBJ1-5; D remains ambiguous. Germline CDR1 and CDR2: LGHNT and FRNRAP. Between the trimmed V and J ends, which lost 5 bases and 6 bases, there was a span of 11 bases. This CDR3 region has 13 residues. Here the CDR3 reads CASGPIGVQPQHF. The DNA for the CDR3 is TGTGCTAGTGGTCCCATCGGGGTTCAGCCCCAGCATTTT.

V usage is TRBV4-3 and J usage is TRBJ2-3; D call uncertain. CDR3 size: 12 residues. The V end was cut by 0 bases, the J end by 9 bases, with 7 bases between. Germline-derived CDR1 and CDR2 are LGHNA and YSLEER. The CDR3 nucleotides read TGCGCCAGCAGCCAAGATTCGCGAACGCAGTATTTT. Translated: CASSQDSRTQYF.

V gene TRBV29-1 combines with J gene TRBJ2-1; D remains unclear. Germline V gives CDR1 SQVTM, CDR2 ANQGSEA. The V gene lost 4 bases and the J gene lost 8 bases, with 3 bases spanning the gap. The CDR3 sequence is 9 residues long. The CDR3 is CSVGDEQFF. CDR3 nucleotide sequence: TGCAGCGTTGGGGATGAGCAGTTCTTC.

The V gene is TRBV5-1, the J gene TRBJ1-1; D might be TRBD1 (5 bases). Looked up from germline, CDR1 is SGHRS and CDR2 is YFSETQ. The CDR3 is 16 amino acids. Trimming removed 3 bases from V and 0 bases from J, with 15 bases in between. CDR3 sequence (DNA): TGCGCCAGCAGCTCAGGGTATGGGGAGGTGAACACTGAAGCTTTCTTT. It encodes CASSSGYGEVNTEAFF.

This clonotype showed up just a few times. The chain links TRBV4-1 to TRBJ2-3; the match to TRBD1 covers 10 bases. CDR3 length: 17 amino acids. V was pared by 0 bases and J by 8 bases, with 11 bases of the junction left unmatched. Germline CDR1 MGHRA, CDR2 YSYEKL. Here the CDR3 DNA reads TGCGCCAGCAGCCAAGAGGACAGGGGGGGAATTTTGGGTACGCAGTATTTT. It is translated as CASSQEDRGGILGTQYF.

The rearrangement uses TRBV6-5 and TRBJ2-1, with a tentative D call TRBD2 (6 bases). CDR3 size: 14 residues. Per the germline V gene, CDR1 is MNHEY and CDR2 is SVGAGI. V was cut by 2 bases and J by 8 bases, with 13 bases left in between. This CDR3 is CASSYGGIGDEQFF. The DNA of the CDR3 is TGTGCCAGCAGTTACGGCGGGATAGGAGATGAGCAGTTCTTC.

This clonotype showed up just a few times. The V call is TRBV6-2 or TRBV6-3, the J call TRBJ2-1, with D hard to call. The V gene's germline CDR1 is MNHEY and CDR2 SVGEGT. Trimming cost V 7 bases and J 4 bases, with 17 bases left between them. This CDR3 comprises 15 residues. This CDR3 reads CASTVLGAVYNEQFF. The CDR3 DNA is TGTGCCAGCACTGTCCTAGGCGCGGTATACAATGAGCAGTTCTTC.

The rearrangement uses TRBV11-2 and TRBJ2-3; possible D gene TRBD1, 5 bases. V shed 1 base and J shed 4 bases, with 12 bases lying between them. Germline loops: CDR1 SGHAT, CDR2 FQNNGV. This CDR3 spans 15 amino acids. The CDR3 loop reads CASSLGGRSPDTQYF. CDR3 DNA: TGTGCCAGCAGCTTAGGGGGCAGGTCGCCAGATACGCAGTATTTT.

Concerning this clonotype: A junction end diverges from the germline sequence, so it may reflect a read error. The chain has TRBV4-1 and TRBJ2-1; 7 bases map to TRBD2. This CDR3 has 15 residues. Germline V gives CDR1 MGHRA, CDR2 YSYEKL. The CDR3 DNA sequence: TGCGCCAGCTGCCAAGACGAATCTAGCGGCAATGAGCAGTTCTTC. Encoded protein: CASCQDESSGNEQFF.

In its sample, this clonotype was seen a few times. V usage is TRBV28 and J usage is TRBJ1-2; 10 bases are shared with TRBD1. V shed 2 bases, J shed 2 bases, and the junction held 11 bases outside the gene matches. The CDR3 has 18 amino acids. Germline CDR1 is MDHEN and CDR2 is SYDVKM. This CDR3 reads CASSLRGPGQGRNYGYTF. For the CDR3, the DNA is TGTGCCAGCAGTTTAAGAGGGCCGGGACAGGGGAGGAACTATGGCTACACCTTC.

This clonotype was seen a handful of times. The chain uses TRBV6-2 or TRBV6-3 and TRBJ1-1, with D hard to call. Between the trimmed V and J ends, which lost 0 bases and 0 bases, there was a span of 8 bases. The CDR3 loop spans 15 amino acids. Germline V lookup: CDR1 MNHEY, CDR2 SVGEGT. The CDR3 protein is CASSYSVGLNTEAFF. DNA for the CDR3: TGTGCCAGCAGTTACTCCGTGGGATTGAACACTGAAGCTTTCTTT.

The chain uses TRBV29-1 and TRBJ2-1; 14 bases match TRBD2. TRBJ2-7 matches the DNA end more closely, so the J call is doubtful. Germline values: CDR1 SQVTM, CDR2 ANQGSEA. This CDR3 region has 16 residues. The chain's CDR3 is CSVPGLAGVPYNEQYF. CDR3 sequence (DNA): TGCAGCGTCCCGGGACTAGCGGGAGTCCCCTACAATGAGCAGTACTTC.

The chain uses TRBV7-8 and TRBJ2-3; D tentatively reads TRBD1 or TRBD2 (5 bases each). Germline loops: CDR1 SGHVS, CDR2 FQNEAQ. There are 13 residues in the CDR3. Between the trimmed V and J ends, which lost 8 bases and 5 bases, there was a span of 14 bases. The CDR3 region is CASGGGLLDTQYF. Written as DNA, the CDR3 is TGTGCCAGCGGGGGTGGTCTCTTAGATACGCAGTATTTT.

The chain combines TRBV6-1 with TRBJ2-7; D ambiguous. The J call may not be correct, given that the DNA end is closer to TRBJ2-4. CDR1 MNHNS and CDR2 SASEGT come from the germline V gene. This CDR3 has 13 residues. CDR3: CASSAGYKNIQYF. In DNA, the CDR3 is TGTGCCAGCAGTGCGGGTTACAAAAACATTCAGTACTTC.

In its sample, this clonotype was seen many times. The rearrangement links TRBV29-1 to TRBJ1-5; TRBD1 aligns across 7 bases. The CDR3 totals 12 residues. Trimming cost V 4 bases and J 5 bases; bases outside gene matches: 2. Germline CDR1 SQVTM, CDR2 ANQGSEA. CDR3 protein: CSVGQGDQPQHF. The CDR3 DNA follows: TGCAGCGTTGGACAGGGAGATCAGCCCCAGCATTTT.

Comments on this clonotype: The junction departs from the called germline gene at one end, perhaps through a read error. The V and J genes are TRBV5-5 and TRBJ2-3; a weak D match, TRBD2 (5 bases). The germline gives CDR1 SGHKS, CDR2 YYEKEE (reference sequence). CDR3 length: 16 residues. CDR3 loop: CASNLWETGPTDTQYF. DNA of the CDR3: TGTGCCAGCAACTTGTGGGAGACCGGACCCACAGATACGCAGTATTTT.

V is TRBV20-1 and J is TRBJ2-4; D possibly corresponds to TRBD1 (5 bases). The CDR3 covers 13 residues. The V gene lost 3 bases and the J gene lost 1 base, with 7 bases spanning the gap. The germline CDR1 and CDR2 sequences are DFQATT and SNEGSKA (reference sequence). CDR3 DNA: TGCAGTGCTAGGGGGCCTGCCAAAAACATTCAGTACTTC. Amino acids: CSARGPAKNIQYF.

The genes are TRBV20-1 and TRBJ2-1; TRBD2 might be the D (5 bases). This CDR3 is built from 12 residues. V gave up 6 bases and J gave up 3 bases, with 9 bases separating them. Germline V gene sequence: CDR1 DFQATT, CDR2 SNEGSKA (reference sequence). CDR3 amino acids: CSARDYYNEQFF. CDR3 DNA sequence: TGCAGTGCCCGTGACTACTACAATGAGCAGTTCTTC.

The chain has TRBV10-3 and TRBJ2-5; 9 nucleotides line up with TRBD1. The CDR3 spans 14 residues. V gave up 6 bases and J gave up 5 bases; unmatched junction bases: 7. Germline CDR1 is ENHRY and CDR2 is SYGVKD. The CDR3 nucleotides are TGTGCCATCAGAACGGGACAGGGTGAGGAGACCCAGTACTTC. Its protein product is CAIRTGQGEETQYF.

This clonotype has a handful of counts. This chain uses TRBV10-3 with TRBJ1-5; no reliable D call. V shed 4 bases and J shed 1 base, with 5 bases lying between them. The CDR3 loop spans 13 amino acids. CDR1 is ENHRY and CDR2 is SYGVKD in the germline V gene. The CDR3 loop reads CAISVESNQPQHF. CDR3 in DNA: TGTGCCATCAGTGTCGAAAGCAATCAGCCCCAGCATTTT.

Note on this clonotype: The junction and the germline gene differ at one end; a read error may be behind it. This chain links TRBV12-3 or TRBV12-4 with TRBJ2-1; 9 bases match TRBD2. The CDR3 length is 16 residues. The DNA of the CDR3 is TGTGCCAGCAGTTATTCAACCGGGACTAGCAGCAATGGGCAGTTCTTC. It is translated as CASSYSTGTSSNGQFF.

The V gene is TRBV3-1, the J gene TRBJ1-5; 8 bases agree with TRBD1. Germline CDR1 is LGHDT and CDR2 is YNNKEL (reference sequence). The V gene end was trimmed by 1 base and the J gene end by 7 bases; junction bases not matched to a gene: 9. This CDR3 comprises 16 residues. The CDR3 bases are TGTGCCAGCAGCCAAGGGACAGGGAAGGCCGGGCAGCCCCAGCATTTT. Translation gives CASSQGTGKAGQPQHF.

The rearrangement links TRBV4-2 to TRBJ1-5; a possible D gene is TRBD1 (6 bases). In germline, CDR1 is LGHNA, CDR2 YNFKEQ. V was shortened by 0 bases and J by 0 bases, with 9 bases between the two germline ends. This CDR3 comprises 16 residues. CDR3 DNA sequence: TGTGCCAGCAGCCAAGAAGGGGGGTATAGCAATCAGCCCCAGCATTTT. This gives the protein CASSQEGGYSNQPQHF.

This clonotype was picked up a small number of times. The V call is TRBV20-1, the J call TRBJ2-1; D unclear. The CDR3 is made up of 16 amino acids. Germline values: CDR1 DFQATT, CDR2 SNEGSKA (reference sequence). V was clipped by 3 bases and J by 3 bases, with 18 bases between them. This CDR3 reads CSASPPPLGYYNEQFF. CDR3 in DNA: TGCAGTGCTAGTCCCCCTCCCCTGGGATACTACAATGAGCAGTTCTTC.

This sequence joins TRBV20-1 and TRBJ2-5, with D perhaps TRBD1 or TRBD2 (5 bases each). The J call may be incorrect, as the DNA end agrees better with TRBJ2-7. The CDR3 length is 15 residues. Germline CDR1 reads DFQATT; CDR2 reads SNEGSKA (reference sequence). CDR3 coding DNA: TGCAGTGCAACTACCGGGACCCTTAGGGTCTACGAGCAGTACTTC. Translated, it gives CSATTGTLRVYEQYF.

This chain links TRBV9 with TRBJ1-1, with D unresolved. Trimming took off 3 bases at V and 4 bases at J, with 13 bases between the two ends. The CDR3 runs 14 residues. Germline lookup yields CDR1 SGDLS and CDR2 YYNGEE. CDR3: CASSAIREGTEAFF. DNA for the CDR3: TGTGCCAGCAGCGCCATCCGAGAGGGCACTGAAGCTTTCTTT.

This clonotype was observed a handful of times. The CDR3 spells CASSGLAVVGELFF. CDR3 coding DNA: TGTGCCAGCTCGGGACTAGCGGTTGTGGGGGAGCTGTTTTTT. J is TRBJ2-2 and V is TRBV12-3 or TRBV12-4; TRBD2 agrees at 11 bases. V shed 8 bases, J shed 8 bases, and the junction held 7 bases outside the gene matches. The CDR3 runs 14 residues.

V gene TRBV6-1 combines with J gene TRBJ2-1; D gene ambiguous. V was trimmed by 6 bases and J by 8 bases, leaving 8 bases between them. Germline CDR1 and CDR2: MNHNS and SASEGT. The CDR3 runs 11 residues. CDR3 DNA: TGTGCCAGCAGCGCCACATATGAGCAGTTCTTC. Translated, it gives CASSATYEQFF.